This T cell receptor beta chain was recovered during a study of shared clonotypes between healthy human individuals. Whole-study results and caveats: Relative to their counterparts shared across all four donors, non-shared clonotypes exhibited diminished generation probabilities.

In regard to this clone: Its matching antigen is unknown.

Template for every sorted-subset replicate PCR totaled about 200 ng DNA, 30,000 to 35,000 T cell genomes. The protocol was immunoSEQ multiplex PCR, while the TCRdb copy is restricted to in-frame clones and leaves out a portion. The sample includes roughly 2.2 million clones, around 90% seen only once; the top ten take 0.37%. Germline loops: CDR1 MNHNY, CDR2 SVGAGI (reference sequence). The CDR3 has 15 amino acids. V lost 6 bases to trimming and J lost 6 bases; unmatched junction nucleotides: 11. The V gene is TRBV6-6, the J gene TRBJ1-5; 7 bases match TRBD1. Material: naive CD4+ T cells from PBMCs. This sample's subset: CD45RA+ positively selected. The origin of this receptor is a man aged 18 to 35 in good health. Some clones in this sample may be carry-over from other donors' samples. In DNA form, the CDR3 reads TGTGCCAGCAGAAACCCAGGGGGAGAGGGTCAGCCCCAGCATTTT. Its protein product is CASRNPGGEGQPQHF.